These 5 T cell receptor beta chains share one sample of origin, sequenced in a study of cytomegalovirus exposure and HLA in healthy donors. The PCR made use of 60 Vbeta and 13 Jbeta primers. Data came from immunoSEQ multiplex PCR; TCRdb stores just in-frame clones and leaves some out. The sample includes more than 110,000 clones, 70% to 85% of them seen just once. Material: PBMCs. Receptors were obtained from a man aged 40-49 years in good health and CMV-seropositive.

The J gene is TRBJ2-1, the V gene TRBV7-2; the D gene is possibly TRBD2 (7 bases). Between the trimmed V and J ends, which lost 8 bases and 7 bases, there was a span of 18 bases. Germline V CDR1 and CDR2: SGHTA, FQGNSA. CDR3 length: 14 residues. CDR3 coding DNA: TGTGCCAGCTTGCGGGGGCCGTCTAAAAATGAGCAGTTCTTC. Translating it yields CASLRGPSKNEQFF. Together with reference TRBV7-2 and TRBJ2-1, the CDR3 gives the full variable domain: GAGVSQSPSNKVTEKGKDVELRCDPISGHTALYWYRQSLGQGLEFLIYFQGNSAPDKSGLPSDRFSAERTGGSVSTLTIQRTQQEDSAVYLCASLRGPSKNEQFFGPGTRLTVL.

V is TRBV27 and J is TRBJ1-5, with TRBD1 as a possible D gene (6 bases). V lost 3 bases and J lost 9, with 21 bases in between. Germline V lookup: CDR1 MNHEY, CDR2 SMNVEV (reference sequence). This CDR3 has 16 amino acids. The CDR3 DNA reads as TGTGCCAGCAGTTTGAGGCAGGGGTTACCTCGATGGCCCCAGCATTTT. Its protein is CASSLRQGLPRWPQHF.

The chain joins TRBV29-1 to TRBJ2-7; 14 bases align to TRBD2. This CDR3 is 20 amino acids long. V shed 8 bases and J 6 bases; nucleotides not matched to a gene: 27. The germline V gene encodes CDR1 SQVTM and CDR2 ANQGSEA. The CDR3 sequence is CSPKRLPVGTSGRLGGEQYF. CDR3 in DNA: TGCAGCCCCAAACGACTCCCGGTCGGGACTAGCGGGAGACTAGGGGGCGAGCAGTACTTC.

V and J are TRBV27 and TRBJ1-4; D is ambiguous. V was cut by 5 bases and J by 4 bases, with 17 bases left in between. Germline V gives CDR1 MNHEY, CDR2 SMNVEV (reference sequence). There are 16 residues in the CDR3. The CDR3 region has the DNA TGTGCCAGCAGTCCCACGCCCTGGGCACTTAATGAAAAACTGTTTTTT. It codes for CASSPTPWALNEKLFF. Combining the CDR3 with reference TRBV27 and TRBJ1-4 gives the whole variable domain EAQVTQNPRYLITVTGKKLTVTCSQNMNHEYMSWYRQDPGLGLRQIYYSMNVEVTDKGDVPEGYKVSRKEKRNFPLILESPSPNQTSLYFCASSPTPWALNEKLFFGSGTQLSVL.

V gene TRBV18 combines with J gene TRBJ2-1; 14 positions match TRBD2. The ends lost 1 base at V and 8 bases at J; junction bases unmatched: 4. CDR1 and CDR2 from the germline V gene are KGHSH and LQKENI. CDR3 length equals 16 residues. The CDR3 nucleotides read TGTGCCAGCTCACCACAAGGACTAGCGGGAGGCGATGAGCAGTTCTTC. Translated, it gives CASSPQGLAGGDEQFF.